This T cell receptor (beta chain) is drawn from a study of CD8 T cells in ankylosing spondylitis. A word on this clonotype: Its antigen is undetermined.

Using its own MiXCR run on the 5' RACE reads, TCRdb lists one record per CDR3 protein. The sample has around 250,000 distinct CDR3 sequences, roughly a tenth seen once. Findings and limits, study-wide: Significant enrichment of disease-linked clones was reportedly seen in matched ankylosing spondylitis synovial fluid. Ankylosing spondylitis blood appeared to be characterized by a TCR beta motif of eight highly homologous variants.

Per germline, CDR1 SEHNR and CDR2 FQNEAQ (reference sequence). Trimming stripped 5 bases from V and 7 bases from J, with 18 bases between. The CDR3 sequence is 14 residues long. The rearrangement links TRBV7-9 to TRBJ2-7; D is possibly TRBD1 (7 bases). This receptor was identified in a male donor with ankylosing spondylitis or in good health (not recorded which). The sequenced sample was blood, either unsorted or a sorted T cell fraction (not recorded which). The CDR3 reads CASSRAEGAVEQYF. The CDR3 bases are TGTGCCAGCAGCCGGGCGGAGGGGGCGGTGGAGCAGTACTTC.